This T cell receptor (beta chain) stems from a study of control samples from healthy donors and cancer patients. This clone was seen a single time. Sequencing used immunoSEQ multiplex PCR; TCRdb keeps in-frame clones, though not all of them. The data hold approximately 100,000 clones, with about 85% observed a single time. What was sequenced was blood. This receptor was identified in a woman aged 40 to 50 in good health.

Here the CDR3 DNA reads TGTGCCTGGAGTGTCTACAGGGTTGGACAGCCCCAGCATTTT. As protein: CAWSVYRVGQPQHF. The gene calls are TRBV30 and TRBJ1-5; D is perhaps TRBD1 (6 bases). The germline V and J ends were trimmed by 0 bases and 7 bases, with 13 bases remaining between them. Per germline, CDR1 GTSNPN and CDR2 SVGIG (reference sequence). The CDR3 covers 14 residues.